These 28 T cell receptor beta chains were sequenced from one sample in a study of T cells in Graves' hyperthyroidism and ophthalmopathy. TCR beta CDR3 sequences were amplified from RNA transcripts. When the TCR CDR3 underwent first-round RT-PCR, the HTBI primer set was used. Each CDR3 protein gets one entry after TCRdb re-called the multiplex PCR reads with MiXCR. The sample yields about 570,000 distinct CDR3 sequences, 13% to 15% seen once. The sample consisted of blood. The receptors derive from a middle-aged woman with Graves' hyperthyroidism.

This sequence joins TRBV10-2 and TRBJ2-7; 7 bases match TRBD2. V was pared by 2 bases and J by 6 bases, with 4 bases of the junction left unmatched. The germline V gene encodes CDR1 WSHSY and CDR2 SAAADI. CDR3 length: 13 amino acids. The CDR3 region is CASSEVREGEQYF. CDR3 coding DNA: TGCGCCAGCAGTGAGGTCAGGGAGGGCGAGCAGTACTTC.

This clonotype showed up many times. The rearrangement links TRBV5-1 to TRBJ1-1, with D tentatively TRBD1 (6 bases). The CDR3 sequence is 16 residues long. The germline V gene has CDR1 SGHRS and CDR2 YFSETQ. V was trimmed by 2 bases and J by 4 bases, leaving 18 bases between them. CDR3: CASSLAGTPSGTEAFF. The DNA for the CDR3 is TGCGCCAGCAGCTTAGCCGGGACACCTTCTGGCACTGAAGCTTTCTTT.

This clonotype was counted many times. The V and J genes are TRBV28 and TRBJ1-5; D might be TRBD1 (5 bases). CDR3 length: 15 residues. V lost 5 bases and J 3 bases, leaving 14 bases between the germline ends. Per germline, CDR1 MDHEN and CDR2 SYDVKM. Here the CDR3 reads CASSPPDRYNQPQHF. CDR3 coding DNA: TGTGCCAGCAGTCCACCCGACAGATACAATCAGCCCCAGCATTTT.

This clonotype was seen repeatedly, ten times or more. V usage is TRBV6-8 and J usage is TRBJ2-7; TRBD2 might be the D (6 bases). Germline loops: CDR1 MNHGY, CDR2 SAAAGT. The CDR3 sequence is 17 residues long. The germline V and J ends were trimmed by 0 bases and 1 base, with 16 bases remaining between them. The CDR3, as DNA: TGTGCCAGCAGTTACTCGAGTAGGGCTAGCGCTTCCTACGAGCAGTACTTC. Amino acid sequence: CASSYSSRASASYEQYF.

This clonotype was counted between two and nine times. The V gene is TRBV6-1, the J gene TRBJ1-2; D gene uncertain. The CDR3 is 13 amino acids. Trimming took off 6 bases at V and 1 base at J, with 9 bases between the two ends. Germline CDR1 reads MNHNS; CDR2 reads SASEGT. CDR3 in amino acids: CASRRFLNYGYTF. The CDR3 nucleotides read TGTGCCAGCAGGAGATTTCTTAACTATGGCTACACCTTC.

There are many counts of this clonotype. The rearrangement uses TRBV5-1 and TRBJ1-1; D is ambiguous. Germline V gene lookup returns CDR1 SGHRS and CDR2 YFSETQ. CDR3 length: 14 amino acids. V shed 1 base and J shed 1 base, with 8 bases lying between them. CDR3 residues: CASSLLQRNTEAFF. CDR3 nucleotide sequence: TGCGCCAGCAGCTTGTTGCAGCGGAACACTGAAGCTTTCTTT.

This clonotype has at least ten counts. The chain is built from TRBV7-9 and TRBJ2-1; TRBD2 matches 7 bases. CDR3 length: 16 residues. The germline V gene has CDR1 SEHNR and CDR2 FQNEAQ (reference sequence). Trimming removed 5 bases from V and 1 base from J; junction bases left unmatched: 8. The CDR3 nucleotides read TGTGCCAGCAGCCGCCGTGGCGGGAGTTCCTACAATGAGCAGTTCTTC. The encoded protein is CASSRRGGSSYNEQFF.

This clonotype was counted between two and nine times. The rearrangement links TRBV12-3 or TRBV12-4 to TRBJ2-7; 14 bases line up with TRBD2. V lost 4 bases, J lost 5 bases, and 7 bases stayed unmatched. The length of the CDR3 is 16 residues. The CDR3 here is CASSSGLAGGVDEQYF. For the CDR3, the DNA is TGTGCCAGCAGTTCCGGACTAGCGGGAGGCGTCGACGAGCAGTACTTC.

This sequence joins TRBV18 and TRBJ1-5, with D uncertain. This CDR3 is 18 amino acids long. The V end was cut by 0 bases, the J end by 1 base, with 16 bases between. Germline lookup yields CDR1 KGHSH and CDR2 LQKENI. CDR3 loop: CASSPPSSSYTSNQPQHF. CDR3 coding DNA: TGTGCCAGCTCACCACCTTCAAGCAGTTATACGAGCAATCAGCCCCAGCATTTT.

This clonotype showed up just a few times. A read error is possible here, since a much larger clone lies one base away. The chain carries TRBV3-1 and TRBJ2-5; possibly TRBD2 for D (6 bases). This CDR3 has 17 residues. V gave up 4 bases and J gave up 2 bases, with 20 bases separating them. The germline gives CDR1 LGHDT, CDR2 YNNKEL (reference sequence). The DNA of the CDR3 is TGTGCCAGCAGCCCGGGGGTGGTAGTGGGGCCACAAGAGACCCAGTACTTC. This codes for CASSPGVVVGPQETQYF.

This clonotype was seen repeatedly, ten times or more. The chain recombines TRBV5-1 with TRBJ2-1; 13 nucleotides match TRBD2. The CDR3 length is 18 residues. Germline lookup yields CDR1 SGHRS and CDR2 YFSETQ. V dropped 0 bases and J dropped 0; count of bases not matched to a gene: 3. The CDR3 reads CASSLGLAGGFSYNEQFF. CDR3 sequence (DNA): TGCGCCAGCAGCTTGGGACTAGCGGGAGGCTTCTCCTACAATGAGCAGTTCTTC.

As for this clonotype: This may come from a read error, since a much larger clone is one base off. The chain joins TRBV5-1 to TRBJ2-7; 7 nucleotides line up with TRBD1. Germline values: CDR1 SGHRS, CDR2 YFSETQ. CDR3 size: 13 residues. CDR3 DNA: TGCGCCAGCAGCGAGGGACAGACCTACGAGCAGCACTTC. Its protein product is CASSEGQTYEQHF.

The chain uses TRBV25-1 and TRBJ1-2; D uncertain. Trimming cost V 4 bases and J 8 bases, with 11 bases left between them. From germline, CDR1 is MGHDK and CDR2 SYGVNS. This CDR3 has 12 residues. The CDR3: CASSVWADGYTF. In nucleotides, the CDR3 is TGTGCCAGCAGTGTGTGGGCTGACGGCTACACCTTC.

As DNA, the CDR3 is TGCGCCAGCAGCCAAGTTGAGGGGGGAAACACTGAAGCTTTCTTT. Translating it yields CASSQVEGGNTEAFF. The J gene is TRBJ1-1, the V gene TRBV4-1, with D perhaps matching TRBD1 (6 bases). The CDR3 is 15 amino acids. Germline CDR1 and CDR2: MGHRA and YSYEKL. V was pared by 1 base and J by 2 bases, with 11 bases between.

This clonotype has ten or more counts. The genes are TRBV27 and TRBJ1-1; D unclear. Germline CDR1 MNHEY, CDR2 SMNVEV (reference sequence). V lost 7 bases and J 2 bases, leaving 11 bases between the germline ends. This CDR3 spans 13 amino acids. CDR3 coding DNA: TGTGCCAGCAAACGTTGGGGTAACACTGAAGCTTTCTTT. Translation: CASKRWGNTEAFF.

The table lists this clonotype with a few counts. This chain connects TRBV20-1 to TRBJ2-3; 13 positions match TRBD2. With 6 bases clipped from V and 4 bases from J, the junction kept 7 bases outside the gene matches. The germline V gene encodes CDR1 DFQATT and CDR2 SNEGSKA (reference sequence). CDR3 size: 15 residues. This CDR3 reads CSARGLAGSSDTQYF. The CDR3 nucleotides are TGCAGTGCCCGGGGACTAGCGGGATCCTCAGATACGCAGTATTTT.

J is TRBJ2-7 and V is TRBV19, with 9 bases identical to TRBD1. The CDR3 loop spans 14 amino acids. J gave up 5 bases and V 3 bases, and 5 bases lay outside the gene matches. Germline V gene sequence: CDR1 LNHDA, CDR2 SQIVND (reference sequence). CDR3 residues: CASSIGTGLNEQYF. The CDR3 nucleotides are TGTGCCAGTAGTATCGGGACAGGGTTGAACGAGCAGTACTTC.

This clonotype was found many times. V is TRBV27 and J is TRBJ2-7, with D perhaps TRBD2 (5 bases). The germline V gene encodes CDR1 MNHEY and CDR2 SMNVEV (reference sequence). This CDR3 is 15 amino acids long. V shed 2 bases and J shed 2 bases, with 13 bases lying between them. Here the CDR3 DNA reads TGTGCCAGCAGTTTAGAACTAGGACCAACCTACGAGCAGTACTTC. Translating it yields CASSLELGPTYEQYF.

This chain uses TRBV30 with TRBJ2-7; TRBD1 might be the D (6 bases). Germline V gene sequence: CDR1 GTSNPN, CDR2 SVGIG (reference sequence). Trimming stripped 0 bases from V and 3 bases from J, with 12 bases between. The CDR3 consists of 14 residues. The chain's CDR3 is CAWSVGGHLYEQYF. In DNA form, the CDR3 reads TGTGCCTGGAGTGTTGGGGGACACCTCTACGAGCAGTACTTC.

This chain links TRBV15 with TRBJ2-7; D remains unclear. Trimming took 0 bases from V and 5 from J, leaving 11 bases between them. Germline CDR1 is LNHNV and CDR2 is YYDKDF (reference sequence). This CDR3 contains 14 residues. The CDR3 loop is CATSREMGLDEQYF. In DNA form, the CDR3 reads TGTGCCACCAGCAGAGAAATGGGTTTGGACGAGCAGTACTTC.

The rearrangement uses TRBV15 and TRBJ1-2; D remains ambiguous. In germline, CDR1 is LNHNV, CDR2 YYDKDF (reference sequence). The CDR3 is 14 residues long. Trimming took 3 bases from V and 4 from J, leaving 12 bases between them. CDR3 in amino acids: CATSSGQGSYGYTF. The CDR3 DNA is TGTGCCACCAGCAGCGGTCAAGGTTCCTATGGCTACACCTTC.

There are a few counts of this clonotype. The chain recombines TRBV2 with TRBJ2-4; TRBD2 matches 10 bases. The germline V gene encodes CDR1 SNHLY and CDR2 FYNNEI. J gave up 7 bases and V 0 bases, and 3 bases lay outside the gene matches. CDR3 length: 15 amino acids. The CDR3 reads CASSEASSGSNIQYF. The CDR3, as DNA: TGTGCCAGCAGTGAAGCTTCTAGCGGGAGTAACATTCAGTACTTC.

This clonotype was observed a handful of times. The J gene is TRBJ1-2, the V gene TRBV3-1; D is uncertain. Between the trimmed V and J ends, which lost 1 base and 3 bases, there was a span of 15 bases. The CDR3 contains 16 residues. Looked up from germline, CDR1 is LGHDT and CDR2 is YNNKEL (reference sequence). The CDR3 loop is CASSQGGSRVDYGYTF. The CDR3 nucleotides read TGTGCCAGCAGCCAAGGCGGCTCGCGGGTTGACTATGGCTACACCTTC.

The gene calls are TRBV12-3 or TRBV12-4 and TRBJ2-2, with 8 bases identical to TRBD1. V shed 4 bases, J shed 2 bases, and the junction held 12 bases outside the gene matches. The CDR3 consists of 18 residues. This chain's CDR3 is CASSSGQGAELNTGELFF. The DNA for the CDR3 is TGTGCCAGCAGTTCCGGACAGGGTGCGGAGCTCAACACCGGGGAGCTGTTTTTT.

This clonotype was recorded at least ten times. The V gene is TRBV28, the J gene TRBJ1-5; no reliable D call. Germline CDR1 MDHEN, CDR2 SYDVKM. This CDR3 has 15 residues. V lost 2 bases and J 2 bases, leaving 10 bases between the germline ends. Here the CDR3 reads CASSLGEGGNQPQHF. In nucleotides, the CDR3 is TGTGCCAGCAGTTTAGGGGAAGGAGGCAATCAGCCCCAGCATTTT.

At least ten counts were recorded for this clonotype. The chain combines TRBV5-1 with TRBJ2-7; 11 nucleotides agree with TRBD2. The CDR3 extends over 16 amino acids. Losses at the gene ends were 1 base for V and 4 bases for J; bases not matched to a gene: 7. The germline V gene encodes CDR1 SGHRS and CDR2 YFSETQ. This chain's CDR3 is CASSLSELAGAYEQYF. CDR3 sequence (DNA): TGCGCCAGCAGCTTGAGTGAACTAGCGGGAGCGTACGAGCAGTACTTC.

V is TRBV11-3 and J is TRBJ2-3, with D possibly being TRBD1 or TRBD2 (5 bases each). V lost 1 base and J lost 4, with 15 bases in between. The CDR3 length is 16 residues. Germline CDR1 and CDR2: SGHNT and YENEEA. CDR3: CASSLAGYRGPDTQYF. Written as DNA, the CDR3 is TGTGCCAGCAGCTTAGCTGGCTACCGGGGACCAGATACGCAGTATTTT.

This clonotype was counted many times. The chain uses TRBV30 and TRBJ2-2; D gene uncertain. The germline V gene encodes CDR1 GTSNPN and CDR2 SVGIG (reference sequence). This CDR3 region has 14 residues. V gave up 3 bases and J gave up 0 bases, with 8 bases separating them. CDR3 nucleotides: TGTGCCTGGAGGTATAGGACGAACACCGGGGAGCTGTTTTTT. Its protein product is CAWRYRTNTGELFF.